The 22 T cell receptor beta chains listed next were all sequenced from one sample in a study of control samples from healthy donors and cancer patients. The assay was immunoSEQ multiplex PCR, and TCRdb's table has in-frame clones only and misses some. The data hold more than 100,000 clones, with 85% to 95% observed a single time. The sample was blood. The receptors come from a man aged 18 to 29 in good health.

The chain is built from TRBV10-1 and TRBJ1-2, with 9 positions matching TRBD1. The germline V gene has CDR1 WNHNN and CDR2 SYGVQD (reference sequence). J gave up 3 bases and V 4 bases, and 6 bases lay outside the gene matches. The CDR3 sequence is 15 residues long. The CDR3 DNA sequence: TGCGCCAGCAGTGTCGGGACAGGGATTTACTATGGCTACACCTTC. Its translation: CASSVGTGIYYGYTF.

The CDR3 sequence: CASSLDGSSRSYGYTF. The CDR3, as DNA: TGCGCCAGCAGCTTGGATGGGAGCTCCAGATCTTATGGCTACACCTTC. The V and J genes are TRBV5-1 and TRBJ1-2; no firm D call. Germline V gene lookup returns CDR1 SGHRS and CDR2 YFSETQ. Trimming removed 0 bases from V and 5 bases from J, with 17 bases in between. This CDR3 is 16 amino acids long.

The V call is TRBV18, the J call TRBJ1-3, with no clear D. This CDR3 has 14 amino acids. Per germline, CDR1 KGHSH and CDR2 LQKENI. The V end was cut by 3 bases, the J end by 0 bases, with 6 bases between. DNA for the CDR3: TGTGCCAGCTCACCTGAGAGCTCTGGAAACACCATATATTTT. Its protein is CASSPESSGNTIYF. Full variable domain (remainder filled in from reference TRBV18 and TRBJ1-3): NAGVMQNPRHLVRRRGQEARLRCSPMKGHSHVYWYRQLPEEGLKFMVYLQKENIIDESGMPKERFSAEFPKEGPSILRIQQVVRGDSAAYFCASSPESSGNTIYFGEGSWLTVV.

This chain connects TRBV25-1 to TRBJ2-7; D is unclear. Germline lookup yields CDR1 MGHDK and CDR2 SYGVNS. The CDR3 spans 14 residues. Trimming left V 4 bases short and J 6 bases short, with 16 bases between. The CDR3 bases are TGTGCCAGCAGTGGCTTGGAAAGTGGCGGCGAGCAGTACTTC. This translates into CASSGLESGGEQYF.

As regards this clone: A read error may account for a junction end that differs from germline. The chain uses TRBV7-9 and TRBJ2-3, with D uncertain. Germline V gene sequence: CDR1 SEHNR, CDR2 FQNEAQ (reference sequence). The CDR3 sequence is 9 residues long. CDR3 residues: CASSLVGNF. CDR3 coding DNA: TGTGCCAGCAGCTTAGTGGGAAATTTT.

This chain's CDR3 is CSVEDSDRNYGYTF. The DNA for the CDR3 is TGCAGCGTTGAAGACTCGGACAGGAACTATGGCTACACCTTC. The chain is built from TRBV29-1 and TRBJ1-2; TRBD1 agrees at 7 bases. Germline CDR1 reads SQVTM; CDR2 reads ANQGSEA. The CDR3 is made up of 14 amino acids. V shed 0 bases, J shed 2 bases, and the junction held 3 bases outside the gene matches. Variable domain in full (rest from reference TRBV29-1 and TRBJ1-2): SAVISQKPSRDICQRGTSLTIQCQVDSQVTMMFWYRQQPGQSLTLIATANQGSEATYESGFVIDKFPISRPNLTFSTLTVSNMSPEDSSIYLCSVEDSDRNYGYTFGSGTRLTVV.

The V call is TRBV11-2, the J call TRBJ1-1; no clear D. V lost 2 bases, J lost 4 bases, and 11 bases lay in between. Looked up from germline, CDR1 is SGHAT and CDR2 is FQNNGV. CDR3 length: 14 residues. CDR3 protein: CASSLNTGSTEAFF. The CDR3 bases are TGTGCCAGCAGCTTAAATACCGGGAGCACTGAAGCTTTCTTT.

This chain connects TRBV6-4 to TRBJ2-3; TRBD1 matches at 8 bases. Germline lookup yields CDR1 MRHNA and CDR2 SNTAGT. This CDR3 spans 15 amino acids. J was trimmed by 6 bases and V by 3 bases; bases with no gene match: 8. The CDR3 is CASSEGQGAPDTQYF. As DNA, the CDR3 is TGTGCCAGCAGTGAAGGGCAGGGGGCGCCGGATACGCAGTATTTT.

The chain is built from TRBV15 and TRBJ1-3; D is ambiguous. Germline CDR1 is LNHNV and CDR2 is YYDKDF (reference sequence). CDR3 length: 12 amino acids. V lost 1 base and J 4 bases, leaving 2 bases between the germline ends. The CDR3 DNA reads TGTGCCACCAGCAGAGCAGGAAACACCATATATTTT. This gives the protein CATSRAGNTIYF.

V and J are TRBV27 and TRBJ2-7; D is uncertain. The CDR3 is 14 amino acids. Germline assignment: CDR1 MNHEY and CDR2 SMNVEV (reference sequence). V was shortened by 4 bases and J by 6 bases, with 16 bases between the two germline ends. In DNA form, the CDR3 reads TGTGCCAGCAGTTCGAGTCAACTCCTTAGCGAGCAGTACTTC. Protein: CASSSSQLLSEQYF.

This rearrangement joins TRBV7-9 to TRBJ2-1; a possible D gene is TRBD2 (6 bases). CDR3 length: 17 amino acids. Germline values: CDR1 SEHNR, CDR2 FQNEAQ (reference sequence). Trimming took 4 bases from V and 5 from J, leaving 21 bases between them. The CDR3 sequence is CASSSATTGPGDNEQFF. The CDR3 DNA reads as TGTGCCAGCAGCTCGGCCACGACTGGTCCGGGGGACAATGAGCAGTTCTTC.

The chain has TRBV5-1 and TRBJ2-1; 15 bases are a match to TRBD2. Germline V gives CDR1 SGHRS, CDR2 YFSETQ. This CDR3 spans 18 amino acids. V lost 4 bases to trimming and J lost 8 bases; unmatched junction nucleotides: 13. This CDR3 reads CASSQPRRTSGGAYEQFF. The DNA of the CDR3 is TGCGCCAGCAGCCAACCACGACGGACTAGCGGGGGGGCTTATGAGCAGTTCTTC. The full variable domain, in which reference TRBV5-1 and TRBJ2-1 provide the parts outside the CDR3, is KAGVTQTPRYLIKTRGQQVTLSCSPISGHRSVSWYQQTPGQGLQFLFEYFSETQRNKGNFPGRFSGRQFSNSRSEMNVSTLELGDSALYLCASSQPRRTSGGAYEQFFGPGTRLTVL.

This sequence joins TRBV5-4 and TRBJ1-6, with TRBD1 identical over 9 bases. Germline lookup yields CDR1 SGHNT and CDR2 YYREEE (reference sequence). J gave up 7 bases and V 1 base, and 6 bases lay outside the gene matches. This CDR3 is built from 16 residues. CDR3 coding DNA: TGTGCCAGCAGCTTGACAGGGGGCGCTTCGAATTCACCCCTCCACTTT. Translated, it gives CASSLTGGASNSPLHF.

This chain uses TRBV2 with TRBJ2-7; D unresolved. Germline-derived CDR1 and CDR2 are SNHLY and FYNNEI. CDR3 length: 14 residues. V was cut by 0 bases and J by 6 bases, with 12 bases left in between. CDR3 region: CASSEALTVGEQYF. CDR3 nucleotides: TGTGCCAGCAGTGAAGCTCTTACGGTCGGCGAGCAGTACTTC.

The CDR3 bases are TGTGCCAGCAGCCGGACAGGGGGCAATGAGCAGTTCTTC. Its protein product is CASSRTGGNEQFF. V and J are TRBV12-3 or TRBV12-4 and TRBJ2-1, with TRBD1 identical over 10 bases. CDR3 length: 13 residues. V lost 6 bases, J lost 6 bases, and 2 bases stayed unmatched.

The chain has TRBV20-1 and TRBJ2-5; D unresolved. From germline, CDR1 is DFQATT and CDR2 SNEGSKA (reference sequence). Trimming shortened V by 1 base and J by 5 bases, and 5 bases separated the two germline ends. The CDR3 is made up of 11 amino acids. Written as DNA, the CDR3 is TGCAGTGCTAGAGTGGGGGAGACCCAGTACTTC. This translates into CSARVGETQYF.

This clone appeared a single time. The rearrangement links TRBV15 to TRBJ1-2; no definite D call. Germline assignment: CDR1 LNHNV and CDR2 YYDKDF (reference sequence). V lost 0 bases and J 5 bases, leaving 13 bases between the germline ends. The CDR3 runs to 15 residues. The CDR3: CATSRDRAGNYGYTF. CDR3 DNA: TGTGCCACCAGCAGAGATAGGGCAGGAAATTATGGCTACACCTTC.

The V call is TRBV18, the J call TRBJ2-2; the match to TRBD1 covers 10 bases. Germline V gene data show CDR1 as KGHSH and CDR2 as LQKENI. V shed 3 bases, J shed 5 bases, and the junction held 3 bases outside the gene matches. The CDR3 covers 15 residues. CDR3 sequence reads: CASSPRQGATGELFF. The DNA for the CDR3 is TGTGCCAGCTCACCTCGACAGGGGGCGACCGGGGAGCTGTTTTTT. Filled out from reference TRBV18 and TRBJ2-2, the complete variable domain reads NAGVMQNPRHLVRRRGQEARLRCSPMKGHSHVYWYRQLPEEGLKFMVYLQKENIIDESGMPKERFSAEFPKEGPSILRIQQVVRGDSAAYFCASSPRQGATGELFFGEGSRLTVL.

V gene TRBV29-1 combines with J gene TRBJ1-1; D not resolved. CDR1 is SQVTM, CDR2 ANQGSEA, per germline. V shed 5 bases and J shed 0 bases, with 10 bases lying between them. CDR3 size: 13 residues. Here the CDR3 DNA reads TGCAGCGTTAGCGGCGGCCTGAACACTGAAGCTTTCTTT. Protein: CSVSGGLNTEAFF.

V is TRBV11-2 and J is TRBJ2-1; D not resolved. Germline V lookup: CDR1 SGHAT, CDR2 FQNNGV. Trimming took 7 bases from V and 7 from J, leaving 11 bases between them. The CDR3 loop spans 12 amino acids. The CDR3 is CASTPSDNEQFF. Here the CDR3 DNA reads TGTGCCAGCACCCCGTCAGATAATGAGCAGTTCTTC.

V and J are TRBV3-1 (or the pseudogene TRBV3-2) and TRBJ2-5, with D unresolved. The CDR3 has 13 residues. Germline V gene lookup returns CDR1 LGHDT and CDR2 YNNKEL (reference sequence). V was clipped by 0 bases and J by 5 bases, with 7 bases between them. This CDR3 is CASSQETLETQYF. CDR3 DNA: TGTGCCAGCAGCCAAGAGACCCTTGAGACCCAGTACTTC.

CDR3 protein: CASSYASEAVEQYF. The CDR3 nucleotides are TGTGCCAGCAGTTACGCTAGCGAGGCGGTCGAGCAGTACTTC. The rearrangement uses TRBV6-5 and TRBJ2-7, with D perhaps matching TRBD2 (6 bases). The CDR3 spans 14 residues. V lost 2 bases to trimming and J lost 6 bases, with 14 bases between them. The V gene's germline CDR1 is MNHEY and CDR2 SVGAGI.